These 9 T cell receptor beta chains came from one sample sequenced in a study of blood T cell repertoires in COVID-19. The assay was immunoSEQ multiplex PCR, and TCRdb's table has in-frame clones only and misses some. Of about 41,000 clones listed, 85% to 90% were seen once; the top ten hold about 3.7%. The sample comprised peripheral blood. The receptors stem from a man aged 35 to 55 with COVID-19, enrolled during active disease.

The chain employs TRBV7-9 and TRBJ2-5; D is unclear. Trimming left V 4 bases short and J 5 bases short, with 2 bases between. This CDR3 has 10 amino acids. Per the germline V gene, CDR1 is SEHNR and CDR2 is FQNEAQ (reference sequence). The CDR3 nucleotides are TGTGCCAGCAGCTCGGAGACCCAGTACTTC. Residues: CASSSETQYF.

V gene TRBV7-9 combines with J gene TRBJ1-1; 9 bases agree with TRBD1. Germline V CDR1 and CDR2: SEHNR, FQNEAQ (reference sequence). The junction had 4 bases not matched to a gene; V was cut back by 5 bases and J by 3 bases. This CDR3 contains 14 residues. This chain's CDR3 is CASSPTGGYTEAFF. In DNA, the CDR3 is TGTGCCAGCAGCCCGACAGGGGGTTACACTGAAGCTTTCTTT.

The chain uses TRBV6-5 and TRBJ2-1, with TRBD1 identical over 7 bases. The length of the CDR3 is 14 residues. Trimming removed 7 bases from V and 2 bases from J; junction bases left unmatched: 5. The germline V gene encodes CDR1 MNHEY and CDR2 SVGAGI. CDR3 amino acids: CASTRQGPYNEQFF. The CDR3 nucleotides are TGTGCCAGCACCAGACAGGGCCCCTACAATGAGCAGTTCTTC.

This clone occurred once. The V and J genes are TRBV6-5 and TRBJ2-2; D is possibly TRBD2 (5 bases). CDR1 MNHEY and CDR2 SVGAGI come from the germline V gene. This CDR3 has 15 residues. Between the trimmed V and J ends, which lost 6 bases and 5 bases, there was a span of 16 bases. The CDR3 loop reads CASSRKGLATGELFF. Written as DNA, the CDR3 is TGTGCCAGCAGCCGAAAGGGTCTAGCAACCGGGGAGCTGTTTTTT.

The V gene is TRBV5-6, the J gene TRBJ2-7; 9 bases align to TRBD2. The CDR3 extends over 15 amino acids. After removal of 1 base from V and 3 bases from J, the junction contained 5 bases not matched to a gene. Germline V gene sequence: CDR1 SGHDT, CDR2 YYEEEE. CDR3 coding DNA: TGTGCCAGCAGCTTGCGCGGGGGGGCATTCTACGAGCAGTACTTC. Its protein product is CASSLRGGAFYEQYF.

In this sample, this clone turned up once. The CDR3 reads CASSEELPKETQYF. In nucleotides, the CDR3 is TGTGCCAGCAGTGAAGAACTACCCAAAGAGACCCAGTACTTC. The rearrangement uses TRBV2 and TRBJ2-5; D uncertain. Deletions cut 1 base from V and 3 bases from J, with 9 bases between. The CDR3 sequence is 14 residues long. Germline loops: CDR1 SNHLY, CDR2 FYNNEI. Filled out from reference TRBV2 and TRBJ2-5, the complete variable domain reads EPEVTQTPSHQVTQMGQEVILRCVPISNHLYFYWYRQILGQKVEFLVSFYNNEISEKSEIFDDQFSVERPDGSNFTLKIRSTKLEDSAMYFCASSEELPKETQYFGPGTRLLVL.

The rearrangement links TRBV2 to TRBJ2-4; D unclear. The CDR3 loop spans 16 amino acids. Trimming took off 3 bases at V and 0 bases at J, with 12 bases between the two ends. Germline lookup yields CDR1 SNHLY and CDR2 FYNNEI. The CDR3 DNA follows: TGTGCCAGCAGTGACGGCAGGCCCCTAGCCAAAAACATTCAGTACTTC. Translating gives CASSDGRPLAKNIQYF.

The chain combines TRBV28 with TRBJ2-2, with 8 nucleotides matching TRBD1. With 11 bases clipped from V and 6 bases from J, the junction kept 5 bases outside the gene matches. The CDR3 covers 12 residues. Per the germline V gene, CDR1 is MDHEN and CDR2 is SYDVKM. The chain's CDR3 is CAGRQGPGELFF. CDR3 in DNA: TGTGCCGGGCGACAGGGGCCCGGGGAGCTGTTTTTT.

V gene TRBV18 combines with J gene TRBJ2-1; 8 nucleotides line up with TRBD1. CDR1 is KGHSH, CDR2 LQKENI, per germline. There are 14 residues in the CDR3. Trimming at V came to 5 bases and at J to 5 bases, leaving 5 bases not matched to a gene. The CDR3 nucleotides read TGTGCCAGCTCAACCTTGGACAGGGACAATGAGCAGTTCTTC. It specifies CASSTLDRDNEQFF.